This T cell receptor beta chain originates from a study of T cell changes during pregnancy in multiple sclerosis (dated by TCRdb to about 2019). For context, the study as a whole: Changes in the T cell repertoire over the course of pregnancy were examined in this study in women with multiple sclerosis.

Measured from the cysteine to the phenylalanine, the CDR3 is 16 residues long. Just the 48-base CDR3 DNA is kept, in frame starting at base 1. V and J are truncated by 2 bases and 1 base respectively, leaving an intervening sequence of 14 bases. CDR1 MDHEN and CDR2 SYDVKM were looked up in the germline V gene. The library was generated by the immunoSEQ multiplex PCR assay. The source is immuneACCESS, and TCRdb retained only in-frame sequences with V and J called. Part of the clones is not carried over; for the studies checked, unresolved V genes explain less than half of this, and the remainder is unexplained. The sample table holds some 52,000 clones, of which 85% to 95% were seen once. The ten most abundant clones make up roughly 0.25% of the sample. To note about this clone: The clone's antigen remains unknown. No much larger clone exists at a distance of one base, and base qualities are not known.

This receptor was taken from a female donor with multiple sclerosis, enrolled in a pregnancy study. Sequences were derived from CD4+ T cells from peripheral blood mononuclear cells, sampled in the third trimester of pregnancy. The chain is assembled from TRBV28 and TRBJ1-2, with the D gene not confidently named. The bases read TGTGCCAGCAGTTTACCGGGTTTACTGGGTAACTATGGCTACACCTTC. Its amino acids are CASSLPGLLGNYGYTF.